This passage covers 5 T cell receptor beta chains from one sample sequenced in a study of blood T cell repertoires in COVID-19. The protocol was immunoSEQ multiplex PCR, while the TCRdb copy is restricted to in-frame clones and leaves out a portion. The sample has under 300,000 clones; roughly nine tenths are singletons. The specimen was PBMCs or T cells enriched from blood (not recorded which). The receptors stem from an older woman who had recovered from COVID-19.

This clone was recorded only once. The chain uses TRBV6-5 and TRBJ1-3, with D possibly being TRBD1 (6 bases). CDR3 length: 14 residues. V was pared by 7 bases and J by 6 bases, with 16 bases between. Germline V gene sequence: CDR1 MNHEY, CDR2 SVGAGI. CDR3 nucleotide sequence: TGTGCCAGCACCCGCCGGGGGGCCGAAAACACCATATATTTT. Translating gives CASTRRGAENTIYF.

The chain recombines TRBV2 with TRBJ1-1, with D possibly matching TRBD1 (6 bases). Germline assignment: CDR1 SNHLY and CDR2 FYNNEI. Trimming removed 5 bases at V and 5 bases at J, with 15 bases between. This CDR3 region has 14 residues. The CDR3: CASSPGTLRTEAFF. CDR3 DNA: TGTGCCAGCAGTCCCGGGACATTAAGGACTGAAGCTTTCTTT. Supplemented by reference TRBV2 and TRBJ1-1, the full variable domain reads EPEVTQTPSHQVTQMGQEVILRCVPISNHLYFYWYRQILGQKVEFLVSFYNNEISEKSEIFDDQFSVERPDGSNFTLKIRSTKLEDSAMYFCASSPGTLRTEAFFGQGTRLTVV.

V is TRBV5-1 and J is TRBJ2-7; D not certain. This CDR3 has 14 amino acids. V dropped 0 bases and J dropped 0 bases, with 7 bases sitting between them. From germline, CDR1 is SGHRS and CDR2 YFSETQ. In DNA, the CDR3 is TGCGCCAGCAGCTTGGGGCAGGACTCCTACGAGCAGTACTTC. Protein sequence: CASSLGQDSYEQYF.

This rearrangement joins TRBV28 to TRBJ1-4; the D is unclear. CDR1 is MDHEN, CDR2 SYDVKM, per germline. Trimming shortened V by 5 bases and J by 7 bases, and 5 bases separated the two germline ends. The CDR3 extends over 11 amino acids. CDR3 nucleotide sequence: TGTGCCAGCAGTCCCCTTGAAAAACTGTTTTTT. This sequence encodes CASSPLEKLFF.

Points on this clone: This specimen includes other DNA sequences encoding the same CDR3. The chain recombines TRBV12-3 or TRBV12-4 with TRBJ2-5; TRBD2 is a possible D gene (5 bases). Between the trimmed V and J ends, which lost 3 bases and 5 bases, there was a span of 7 bases. The CDR3 loop spans 12 amino acids. CDR3 coding DNA: TGTGCCAGCAGTTTTAGCGCGGAGACCCAGTACTTC. Amino acid sequence: CASSFSAETQYF.